This TCR beta chain was profiled in a study of monozygotic twins with inflammatory bowel disease. Amplification of TCRalpha and TCRbeta cDNA involved two nested PCRs that ran for about 15 and 9 cycles. TCRdb reprocessed the 5' RACE reads, with one entry per CDR3 protein and no DNA. The listing records about 300,000 distinct CDR3 sequences. The germline gives CDR1 SGHDT, CDR2 YYEEEE. The CDR3 length is 18 residues. The V and J genes are TRBV5-6 and TRBJ2-1. The sequence derives from a human donor with ulcerative colitis or Crohn's disease, or a healthy co-twin of an affected twin (not recorded which). What was sequenced was blood. The CDR3 region is CASSLDRFYGSSYNEQFF.